These T cell receptor beta chains were read from a single sample in a study of ipilimumab plus nivolumab after autologous stem cell transplantation. The method was immunoSEQ multiplex PCR; TCRdb's version includes in-frame clones alone and lacks a portion of them. The sample yields tens of thousands of clones, around 80% seen once. The specimen comprised PBMCs, sampled in a trial of ipilimumab plus nivolumab as post-transplant consolidation. The origin of the receptors is a male donor with diffuse large B-cell lymphoma. Both conserved end residues are part of each CDR3. A D gene is named only where the DNA matches it firmly. Clone size, where shown, is once, few, many, or a class for clones that have expanded.

>TRBJ2-7|-|TRBV6-5|once
TGTGCCAGCGGGGAGGTCGAGCAGTACTTC
CASGEVEQYF
>TRBJ1-6|-|TRBV5-4|few
TGTGCCAGCAGCTTGGCTGGGGTCGACTCACCCCTCCACTTT
CASSLAGVDSPLHF
>TRBJ1-2|-|TRBV30|-
TGTGCCTGGAGTCGGACCGGGAAACGCGGCTACACCTTC
CAWSRTGKRGYTF
>TRBJ1-1|-|TRBV6-1|-
TGTGCCAGCAAGGACCCCCAAGACACTGAAGCTTTCTTT
CASKDPQDTEAFF
>TRBJ1-2|TRBD1|TRBV4-1|-
TGCGCCAGCAGCCAAGATGAATCAGGGGGCTTTGGCTACACCTTC
CASSQDESGGFGYTF
>TRBJ1-2|TRBD1|TRBV6-1|-
TGTGCCAGCAGTGAAGAGAGGGGGCTCAATGGCTACACCTTC
CASSEERGLNGYTF
>TRBJ2-7|-|TRBV9|-
TGTGCCAGCAGCGTAGGGGGGGCAGGGCCCTACGAGCAGTACTTC
CASSVGGAGPYEQYF
>TRBJ2-5|TRBD1|TRBV6-1|-
TGTGCCAGCAAGGGGACAGGGGGTCAAGAGACCCAGTACTTC
CASKGTGGQETQYF
>TRBJ1-4|TRBD1|TRBV4-2|-
TGTGCCAGCAGCCAAGACTCCTCGACAGGGCCGAATGAAAAACTGTTTTTT
CASSQDSSTGPNEKLFF
>TRBJ2-7|TRBD2|TRBV10-3|-
TGTGCCATCAGTGGCCTAGCGGGGACCTACGAGCAGTACTTC
CAISGLAGTYEQYF
>TRBJ2-6|-|TRBV2|-
TGTGCCAGCCAGATACCCTCTGGGGCCAACGTCCTGACTTTC
CASQIPSGANVLTF
>TRBJ2-7|-|TRBV19|-
TGTGCCAGTAGTAACCAGGGTATAGGGCGATACGAGCAGTACTTC
CASSNQGIGRYEQYF